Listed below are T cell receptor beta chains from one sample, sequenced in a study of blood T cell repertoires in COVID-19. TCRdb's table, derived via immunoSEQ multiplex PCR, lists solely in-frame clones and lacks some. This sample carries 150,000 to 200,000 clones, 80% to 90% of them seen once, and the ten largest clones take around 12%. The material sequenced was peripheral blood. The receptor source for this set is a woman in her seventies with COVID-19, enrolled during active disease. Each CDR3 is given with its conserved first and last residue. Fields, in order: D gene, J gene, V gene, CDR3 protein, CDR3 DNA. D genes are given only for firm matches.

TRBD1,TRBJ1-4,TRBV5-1,CASSLRGHEKLFF,TGCGCCAGCAGCTTAAGGGGGCATGAAAAACTGTTTTTT
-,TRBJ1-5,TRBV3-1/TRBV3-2,CASSHQGQPQHF,TGTGCCAGCAGCCATCAGGGGCAGCCCCAGCATTTT
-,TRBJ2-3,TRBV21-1,CASSKCSVAFRTDTQYF,TGTGCCAGCAGCAAATGTTCGGTAGCGTTTCGCACAGATACGCAGTATTTT
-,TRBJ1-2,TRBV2,CASSEQGGLYGYTF,TGTGCCAGCAGTGAACAGGGAGGTTTATATGGCTACACCTTC
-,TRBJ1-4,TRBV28,CASSPWTIDNEKLFF,TGTGCCAGCAGCCCGTGGACAATTGATAATGAAAAACTGTTTTTT
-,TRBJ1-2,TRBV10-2,CASSEGESGYTF,TGCGCCAGCAGTGAGGGGGAGAGTGGCTACACCTTC
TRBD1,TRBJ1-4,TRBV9,CASSAGTVRNEKLFF,TGTGCCAGCAGCGCGGGGACAGTTCGGAATGAAAAACTGTTTTTT
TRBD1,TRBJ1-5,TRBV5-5,CASSQDRVNQPQHF,TGTGCCAGCAGCCAGGACAGGGTCAATCAGCCCCAGCATTTT
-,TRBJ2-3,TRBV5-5,CASSLRGTEDTQYF,TGTGCCAGCAGCTTGAGGGGGACCGAAGATACGCAGTATTTT
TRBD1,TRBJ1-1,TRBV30,CAWSQGQVLNTEAFF,TGTGCCTGGAGTCAAGGACAGGTATTGAACACTGAAGCTTTCTTT
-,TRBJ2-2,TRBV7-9,CASSLEPNTGELFF,TGTGCCAGCAGCTTAGAGCCGAACACCGGGGAGCTGTTTTTT
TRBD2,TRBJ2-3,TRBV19,CASTPALAGVRADTQYF,TGTGCCAGTACCCCAGCACTAGCGGGAGTTCGGGCAGATACGCAGTATTTT
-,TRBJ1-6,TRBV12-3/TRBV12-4,CASSPAYNSPLHF,TGTGCCAGCAGCCCGGCCTATAATTCACCCCTCCACTTT
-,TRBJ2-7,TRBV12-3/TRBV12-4,CASRHAGGYEQYF,TGTGCCAGCAGGCATGCCGGGGGCTACGAGCAGTACTTC
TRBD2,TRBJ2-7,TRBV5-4,CASSAGTSAPYEQYF,TGTGCCAGCAGCGCAGGGACTAGCGCGCCCTACGAGCAGTACTTC
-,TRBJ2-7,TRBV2,CASSEYYEQYF,TGTGCCAGCAGTGAATACTACGAGCAGTACTTC
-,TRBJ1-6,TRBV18,CASSLDRDSSSPLHF,TGTGCCAGCTCATTAGACCGGGATTCCAGTTCACCCCTCCACTTT